These 30 T cell receptor beta chains were all obtained from the same sample, sequenced in a study of breast tumors, draining lymph nodes, adjacent tissues. Breast cancer patients provided tissue from their axillary draining lymph nodes. MiXCR, run by TCRdb on the multiplex PCR reads, gives a single entry per CDR3 protein. The profile covers 200,000 or so distinct CDR3 sequences, with about 32% appearing a single time and 4% to 5.5% taken by the ten largest. Sequenced input: axillary lymph node tissue. These TCRs come from a female donor with breast cancer. Some clones in this sample may be carry-over from other donors' samples.

This clonotype was recorded at least ten times. V is TRBV19 and J is TRBJ2-3; tentatively, D is TRBD2 (6 bases). CDR3 length: 14 residues. Germline CDR1 LNHDA, CDR2 SQIVND (reference sequence). V dropped 4 bases and J dropped 1 base, with 9 bases sitting between them. CDR3 sequence: CASSTTGGTDTQYF. CDR3 DNA: TGTGCCAGTAGTACTACGGGGGGCACAGATACGCAGTATTTT.

This clonotype has at least ten counts. The chain has TRBV11-2 and TRBJ2-1; 7 nucleotides align to TRBD1. With V trimmed by 1 base and J by 6 bases, 6 bases remained unmatched. The CDR3 consists of 15 residues. Germline V gene sequence: CDR1 SGHAT, CDR2 FQNNGV. CDR3: CASSLGQGKINEQFF. The CDR3 DNA sequence: TGTGCCAGCAGCTTAGGACAGGGTAAGATCAATGAGCAGTTCTTC.

This clonotype was found many times. The chain has TRBV24-1 and TRBJ2-5, with 9 bases aligning to TRBD1. J was trimmed by 4 bases and V by 3 bases; bases with no gene match: 5. Germline V gives CDR1 KGHDR, CDR2 SFDVKD. The CDR3 spans 15 residues. The CDR3 DNA sequence: TGTGCCACCAGTGATATCGACAGGGGGACAGAGACCCAGTACTTC. Translation: CATSDIDRGTETQYF.

This sequence joins TRBV6-1 and TRBJ1-1; D call uncertain. Trimming took off 2 bases at V and 1 base at J, with 8 bases between the two ends. Germline V gene sequence: CDR1 MNHNS, CDR2 SASEGT. The CDR3 extends over 14 amino acids. CDR3: CASSEISQNTEAFF. The CDR3 nucleotides read TGTGCCAGCAGTGAAATCAGTCAGAACACTGAAGCTTTCTTT.

Concerning this clonotype itself: Since a much larger clone is just one base distant, this may be a read error. The CDR3 DNA reads TGTGCCAGCGGTGGGACAGGGTCCACCGGGGAGCTGTTTTTT. Translation gives CASGGTGSTGELFF. This rearrangement joins TRBV5-5 to TRBJ2-2, with 9 nucleotides matching TRBD1. The CDR3 has 14 residues. V lost 7 bases, J lost 4 bases, and 5 bases stayed unmatched. CDR1 SGHKS and CDR2 YYEKEE come from the germline V gene (reference sequence).

CDR3 residues: CASSLAGANNEQYF. For the CDR3, the DNA is TGTGCCAGCAGCCTAGCGGGAGCGAACAATGAGCAGTATTTT. This rearrangement joins TRBV2 to TRBJ2-3; 10 nucleotides agree with TRBD2. V shed 6 bases and J 11 bases; nucleotides not matched to a gene: 11. This CDR3 region has 14 residues. Germline lookup yields CDR1 SNHLY and CDR2 FYNNEI.

This clonotype was recorded at least ten times. The chain uses TRBV19 and TRBJ1-2; D unclear. The V gene's germline CDR1 is LNHDA and CDR2 SQIVND (reference sequence). V shed 6 bases and J shed 7 bases, with 15 bases lying between them. The CDR3 consists of 13 residues. This chain's CDR3 is CASSTAVAAGYTF. The CDR3 DNA reads as TGTGCCAGTAGCACCGCGGTGGCAGCTGGCTACACCTTC.

This clonotype has ten or more counts. The rearrangement uses TRBV5-5 and TRBJ2-6; D is possibly TRBD1 (5 bases). The germline CDR1 and CDR2 sequences are SGHKS and YYEKEE (reference sequence). Between the trimmed V and J ends, which lost 4 bases and 3 bases, there was a span of 11 bases. The CDR3 runs 15 residues. The CDR3: CASSAGFGGANVLTF. The CDR3 coding sequence is TGTGCCAGCAGCGCAGGGTTTGGTGGGGCCAACGTCCTGACTTTC.

The table lists this clonotype with a few counts. This could be a read error, since a much larger clone is one nucleotide away. This chain links TRBV9 with TRBJ2-6; 10 bases agree with TRBD1. From germline, CDR1 is SGDLS and CDR2 YYNGEE. CDR3 size: 17 residues. This CDR3 reads CASSGQGAISGATVLTF. The CDR3 nucleotides are TGTGCCAGCAGCGGACAGGGGGCTATCTCTGGGGCCACCGTCCTGACTTTC. Variable domain in full (rest from reference TRBV9 and TRBJ2-6): DSGVTQTPKHLITATGQRVTLRCSPRSGDLSVYWYQQSLDQGLQFLIQYYNGEERAKGNILERFSAQQFPDLHSELNLSSLELGDSALYFCASSGQGAISGATVLTFGAGSRLTVL.

This clonotype has just a few counts. A much larger clonotype is one base distant, so this may be a read error. Since no conserved phenylalanine or tryptophan closes the CDR3, a read error is the likely cause. The J gene is TRBJ2-5, the V gene TRBV7-9; D is unclear. The V end lost 5 bases, the J end lost 0 bases, and 10 bases lay between the germline ends. Germline CDR1 and CDR2: SEHNR and FQNEAQ (reference sequence). This CDR3 has 14 residues. CDR3: CASSHAGNQETQYL. The DNA for the CDR3 is TGTGCCAGCAGCCATGCAGGAAACCAAGAGACCCAGTACCTC.

This clonotype was picked up many times. The V and J genes are TRBV5-6 and TRBJ2-1; possibly TRBD1 for D (6 bases). This CDR3 has 13 amino acids. Germline V CDR1 and CDR2: SGHDT, YYEEEE. V was trimmed by 2 bases and J by 10 bases, leaving 13 bases between them. The CDR3 bases are TGTGCCAGCAGCTTTAGTAGGGGGTGGGAGCAGTTCTTC. Its translation: CASSFSRGWEQFF.

The V gene is TRBV7-8, the J gene TRBJ2-1; TRBD1 is a possible D gene (5 bases). This CDR3 comprises 14 residues. Trimming left V 5 bases short and J 5 bases short, with 13 bases between. Germline V gene sequence: CDR1 SGHVS, CDR2 FQNEAQ. CDR3 DNA: TGTGCCAGCAGCCCATCGACAGATCACAATGAGCAGTTCTTC. Protein product: CASSPSTDHNEQFF.

As to this clonotype: A much larger clone lies one base from this, so it may be a read error. The V and J genes are TRBV6-1 and TRBJ2-1; no reliable D call. The CDR3 extends over 13 amino acids. The germline V gene has CDR1 MNHNS and CDR2 SASEGT. CDR3 sequence: CASRKTPSYERFF. The CDR3 region has the DNA TGTGCCAGCAGAAAAACCCCCAGTTATGAGCGGTTCTTC.

Notes on this clonotype: In this CDR3 the conserved last residue, phenylalanine or tryptophan, is missing, so a read error is likely. The DNA is omitted, as the CDR3 cannot be located on it reliably, and the CDR3 follows TCRdb's listing. The CDR3: CSARRGPNY. The chain has TRBV20-1 and TRBJ1-3; TRBD1, the D gene given by the table, was not confirmed from the DNA. The CDR3 length equals 9 residues, ends included. CDR1 and CDR2 from the germline V gene are DFQATT and SNEGSKA (reference sequence).

About this clonotype: It may be a read error: a sequence one base away is much more abundant. The CDR3 nucleotides are TGCGCCAGCAGCCCCACAGGGAGTGAAAACCTGTTTTTT. This encodes CASSPTGSENLFF. V is TRBV5-1 and J is TRBJ1-4; D might be TRBD1 (6 bases). Germline V CDR1 and CDR2: SGHRS, YFSETQ. This CDR3 is 13 amino acids long. Looking up the rest from reference TRBV5-1 and TRBJ1-4 gives the full variable domain: KAGVTQTPRYLIKTRGQQVTLSCSPISGHRSVSWYQQTPGQGLQFLFEYFSETQRNKGNFPGRFSGRQFSNSRSEMNVSTLELGDSALYLCASSPTGSENLFFGSGTQLSVL.

This clonotype was recorded at least ten times. The rearrangement links TRBV6-5 to TRBJ1-5; 8 positions agree with TRBD1. The J segment lost 6 bases and the V segment lost 7 bases, leaving 5 bases of the junction unmatched. Per the germline V gene, CDR1 is MNHEY and CDR2 is SVGAGI. The CDR3 has 13 residues. Here the CDR3 reads CASNLQGGQPQHF. In DNA, the CDR3 is TGTGCCAGCAACCTACAGGGGGGTCAGCCCCAGCATTTT.

This clonotype has a count of ten or more. V is TRBV6-6 and J is TRBJ2-3; no definite D call. CDR1 and CDR2 from the germline V gene are MNHNY and SVGAGI (reference sequence). With 0 bases removed from V and 1 base from J, the gap between germline ends came to 5 bases. The CDR3 totals 14 residues. The CDR3 loop reads CASSYSWGTDTQYF. The DNA for the CDR3 is TGTGCCAGCAGTTACTCGTGGGGCACAGATACGCAGTATTTT.

This clonotype has only one observation. This chain joins TRBV29-1 and TRBJ2-3; D might be TRBD2 (6 bases). CDR1 and CDR2 (germline): SQVTM, ANQGSEA. Trimming cost V 6 bases and J 4 bases, with 11 bases left between them. This CDR3 comprises 12 residues. The CDR3 loop reads CSVASDPDTQYF. The CDR3 DNA is TGCAGCGTGGCTAGCGATCCAGATACGCAGTATTTT.

This clonotype was counted many times. The rearrangement joins TRBV20-1 to TRBJ1-2; D possibly corresponds to TRBD1 (5 bases). Looked up from germline, CDR1 is DFQATT and CDR2 is SNEGSKA (reference sequence). CDR3 length: 14 residues. The V end was cut by 1 base, the J end by 2 bases, with 11 bases between. The CDR3, as DNA: TGCAGTGCTAGAGTGGCAGGGCTCAACTATGGCTACACCTTC. Its protein product is CSARVAGLNYGYTF.

The chain couples TRBV7-9 to TRBJ2-2; tentatively, D is TRBD2 (6 bases). The germline gives CDR1 SEHNR, CDR2 FQNEAQ (reference sequence). This CDR3 is 12 amino acids long. V lost 5 bases and J lost 6, with 7 bases in between. Here the CDR3 reads CASSREAGELFF. As DNA, the CDR3 is TGTGCCAGCAGCAGGGAGGCCGGGGAGCTGTTTTTT.

The rearrangement links TRBV25-1 to TRBJ2-1; 13 bases match TRBD2. Germline V gene data show CDR1 as MGHDK and CDR2 as SYGVNS. V lost 7 bases, J lost 8 bases, and 8 bases stayed unmatched. CDR3 length: 15 amino acids. The CDR3 region is CASKSTSGGAYEQFF. The CDR3 DNA sequence: TGTGCCAGCAAGTCAACTAGCGGGGGGGCATATGAGCAGTTCTTC.

There are a few counts of this clonotype. The rearrangement joins TRBV5-4 to TRBJ2-2; possible D gene TRBD1, 5 bases. Trimming cost V 0 bases and J 3 bases, with 12 bases left between them. This CDR3 is 16 amino acids long. The germline V gene has CDR1 SGHNT and CDR2 YYREEE (reference sequence). CDR3 region: CASSLVTALYTGELFF. In DNA, the CDR3 is TGTGCCAGCAGCTTGGTGACAGCATTATACACCGGGGAGCTGTTTTTT. The full variable domain, rest sourced from reference TRBV5-4 and TRBJ2-2, is ETGVTQSPTHLIKTRGQQVTLRCSSQSGHNTVSWYQQALGQGPQFIFQYYREEENGRGNFPPRFSGLQFPNYSSELNVNALELDDSALYLCASSLVTALYTGELFFGEGSRLTVL.

This clonotype appeared a single time. Mismatch with germline at one junction end may stem from a read error. V and J are TRBV13 and TRBJ2-3, with 7 nucleotides matching TRBD2. Germline V gene sequence: CDR1 PRHDT, CDR2 FYEKMQ (reference sequence). The CDR3 extends over 15 amino acids. CDR3 sequence (DNA): TGTACCAGCAGCTTCCGGGAGGCCGGCACAGATACGCAGTATTTT. It yields the protein CTSSFREAGTDTQYF.

This clonotype has at least ten counts. The chain carries TRBV20-1 and TRBJ2-1; 12 bases are a match to TRBD2. Germline V CDR1 and CDR2: DFQATT, SNEGSKA (reference sequence). CDR3 length: 14 residues. With V trimmed by 5 bases and J by 7 bases, 6 bases remained unmatched. The CDR3 is CSASSGRAGNEQFF. The DNA for the CDR3 is TGCAGTGCTTCTAGCGGGAGGGCGGGAAATGAGCAGTTCTTC.

On this clonotype itself: No DNA is shown, since the ends of the CDR3 on it are uncertain; the CDR3 is the one TCRdb lists. The chain has TRBV7-3 and TRBJ1-6. Germline CDR1 and CDR2: SGHTA and FQGTGA. The CDR3 is 20 residues long, ends included. CDR3 residues: CASSFYICSASDGGNSPLHF.

This clonotype was counted at least ten times. The chain joins TRBV7-7 to TRBJ2-7, with D perhaps matching TRBD1 (6 bases). The CDR3 covers 13 residues. Germline V gene sequence: CDR1 SSHAT, CDR2 FNYEAQ (reference sequence). This CDR3 is CASQGHDPYEQYF. CDR3 in DNA: TGTGCTAGCCAGGGACATGATCCCTACGAGCAGTACTTC.

The chain links TRBV7-2 to TRBJ1-5, with D possibly TRBD1 on 5 matching bases. V was pared by 1 base and J by 4 bases, with 8 bases between. The CDR3 consists of 14 residues. The germline V gene encodes CDR1 SGHTA and CDR2 FQGNSA. This chain's CDR3 is CASSLVAGNQPQHF. CDR3 DNA: TGTGCCAGCAGCTTAGTGGCAGGGAATCAGCCCCAGCATTTT.

This clonotype was found many times. The chain links TRBV5-1 to TRBJ2-5; 12 nucleotides line up with TRBD2. Germline V gives CDR1 SGHRS, CDR2 YFSETQ. After removal of 0 bases from V and 4 bases from J, the junction contained 1 base not matched to a gene. The CDR3 length is 15 residues. The CDR3 sequence: CASSLVGLAGETQYF. CDR3 coding DNA: TGCGCCAGCAGCTTGGTGGGACTAGCGGGAGAGACCCAGTACTTC.

This clonotype occurred many times. This sequence joins TRBV15 and TRBJ2-7; D perhaps matches TRBD2 (6 bases). Germline CDR1 LNHNV, CDR2 YYDKDF (reference sequence). Trimming shortened V by 1 base and J by 6 bases, and 13 bases separated the two germline ends. The CDR3 loop spans 14 amino acids. Written as DNA, the CDR3 is TGTGCCACCAGCAGAGGGGGGGTCTCCGGCGAGCAGTACTTC. Protein product: CATSRGGVSGEQYF.

This clonotype was observed at least ten times. This chain connects TRBV12-3 or TRBV12-4 to TRBJ2-5, with D unclear. CDR3 length equals 15 residues. Deletions cut 2 bases from V and 5 bases from J, with 15 bases between. CDR3 in amino acids: CASSLSPVAKETQYF. CDR3 coding DNA: TGTGCCAGCAGTTTAAGCCCCGTGGCCAAGGAGACCCAGTACTTC.